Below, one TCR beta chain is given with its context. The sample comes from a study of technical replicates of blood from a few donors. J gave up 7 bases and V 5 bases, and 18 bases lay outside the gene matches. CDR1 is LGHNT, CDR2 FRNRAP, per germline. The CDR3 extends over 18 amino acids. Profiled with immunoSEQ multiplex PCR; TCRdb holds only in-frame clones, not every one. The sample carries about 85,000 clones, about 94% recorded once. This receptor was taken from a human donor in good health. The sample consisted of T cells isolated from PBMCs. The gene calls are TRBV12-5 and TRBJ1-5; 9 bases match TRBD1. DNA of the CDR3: TGTGCTAGTGGTGACAATACTCATCGACAGGGGGTTTCCCAGCCCCAGCATTTT. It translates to CASGDNTHRQGVSQPQHF.